This TCR beta chain was obtained from a study of graft-versus-host responses after intestinal transplantation. Study results and caveats: Within the allografts of patients who had graft-donor T cell macrochimerism, graft-versus-host to host-versus-graft clonal ratios were high. Analysis identified GvH clones in recipient marrow, with some appearing first in ileum or blood. Researchers found peak circulating GvH clone levels linked to early post-transplant HvG declines.

Looked up from germline, CDR1 is MNHNY and CDR2 is SVGAGI (reference sequence). The CDR3 sequence is 12 residues long. Trimming took 6 bases from V and 3 from J, leaving 9 bases between them. Assay used: immunoSEQ multiplex PCR; TCRdb lists only in-frame clones, some missing. The table shows about 120,000 clones, with approximately 92% occurring only once. On this clone: Antigen specificity is unknown.

The TCR originated in a human donor who received an intestinal transplant. The V and J genes are TRBV6-6 and TRBJ2-7, with D possibly TRBD2 on 6 matching bases. The sample in question was unstimulated CD8+ T cells sorted from spleen or lymph node cells, obtained before intestinal transplant. Here the CDR3 DNA reads TGTGCCAGCAGGGGGGGAGGCTACGAGCAGTACTTC. Its protein is CASRGGGYEQYF.